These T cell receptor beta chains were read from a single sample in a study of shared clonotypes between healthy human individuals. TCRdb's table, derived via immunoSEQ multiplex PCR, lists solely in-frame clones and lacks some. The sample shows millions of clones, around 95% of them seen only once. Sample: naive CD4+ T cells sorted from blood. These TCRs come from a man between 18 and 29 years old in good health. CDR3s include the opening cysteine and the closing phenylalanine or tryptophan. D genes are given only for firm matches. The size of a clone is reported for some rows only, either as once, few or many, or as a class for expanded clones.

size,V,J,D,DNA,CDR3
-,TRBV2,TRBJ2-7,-,TGTGCCAGCAGTGGTCCCGGAGACTACGAGCAGTACTTC,CASSGPGDYEQYF
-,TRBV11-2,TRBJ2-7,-,TGTGCCAGCAGCTTAGACAGGTACGAGCAGTACTTC,CASSLDRYEQYF
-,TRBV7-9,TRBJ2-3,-,TGTGCCAGCAGCCTGGGGACGCCAGATACGCAGTATTTT,CASSLGTPDTQYF
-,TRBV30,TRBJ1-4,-,TGTGCCTGGAGTGTAAAGGGCTCTAATGAAAAACTGTTTTTT,CAWSVKGSNEKLFF
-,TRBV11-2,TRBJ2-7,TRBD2,TGTGCCAGCAGAGAGCCGGGACGCGGGAGCGAGCAGTACTTC,CASREPGRGSEQYF
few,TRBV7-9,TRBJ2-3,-,TGTGCCAGCAGCGCTACAGGCGCCGGTAGCACAGATACGCAGTATTTT,CASSATGAGSTDTQYF
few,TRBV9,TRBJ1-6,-,TGTGCCAGCAGCGTAGCGGACACTGATTCACCCCTCCACTTT,CASSVADTDSPLHF
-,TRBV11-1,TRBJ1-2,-,TGTGCCAGCAGCTTAATGGGGGCGGAAGCTAACTATGGCTACACCTTC,CASSLMGAEANYGYTF
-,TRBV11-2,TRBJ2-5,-,TGTGCCAGCAGCCACCAGACAGCCCAAGAGACCCAGTACTTC,CASSHQTAQETQYF
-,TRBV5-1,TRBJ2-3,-,TGCGCCAGCAGCTTGTCACTCACAGGCACAGATACGCAGTATTTT,CASSLSLTGTDTQYF
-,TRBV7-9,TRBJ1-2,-,TGTGCCAGCAGCTTCCCTGCCGGTGGCTACACCTTC,CASSFPAGGYTF
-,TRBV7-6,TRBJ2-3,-,TGTGCCAGCAGCTTTGTGGACCCCACAGATACGCAGTATTTT,CASSFVDPTDTQYF
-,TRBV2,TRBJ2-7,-,TGTGCCAGCAGTTTCGATCAGGGCGCCCACGAGCAGTACTTC,CASSFDQGAHEQYF
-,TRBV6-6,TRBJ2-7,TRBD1,TGTGCCAGCATATTAGGACAGGGTAGCTCCTACGAGCAGTACTTC,CASILGQGSSYEQYF
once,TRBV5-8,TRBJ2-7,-,TGTGCCAGCAGCTTACCAGGGGAGACCTACGAGCAGTACTTC,CASSLPGETYEQYF
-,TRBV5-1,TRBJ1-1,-,TGCGCCAGCAGCTTGTATGTGGAGAACACTGAAGCTTTCTTT,CASSLYVENTEAFF
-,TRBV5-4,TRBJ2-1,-,TGTGCCAGCAGCAAGGACAGCAGCTCCTACAATGAGCAGTTCTTC,CASSKDSSSYNEQFF
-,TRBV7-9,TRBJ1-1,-,TGTGCCAGCAGCTTTCACGTTGAGGGGACTGAAGCTTTCTTT,CASSFHVEGTEAFF
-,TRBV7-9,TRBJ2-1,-,TGTGCCAGCAGCTTACGCTCTTTGGGGAACAATGAGCAGTTCTTC,CASSLRSLGNNEQFF
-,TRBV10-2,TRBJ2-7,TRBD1,TGCGCCAGCAGGGCCGGGACAGGGCACTACGAGCAGTACTTC,CASRAGTGHYEQYF
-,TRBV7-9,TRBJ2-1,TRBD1,TGTGCCAGCAGCTTCAGTAGGGACAGGGGAATGCATGAGCAGTTCTTC,CASSFSRDRGMHEQFF
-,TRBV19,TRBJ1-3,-,TGTGCCAGTAGTATCGGACAGCTCGGTGGAAACACCATATATTTT,CASSIGQLGGNTIYF
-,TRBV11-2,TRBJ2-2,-,TGTGCCAGCAGCTCAGGACATGGGTCGTTTTTT,CASSSGHGSFF
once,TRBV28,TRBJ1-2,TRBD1,TGTGCCAGCTTTGAACCGGGACAGGTGGGGTTAGGCTACACCTTC,CASFEPGQVGLGYTF
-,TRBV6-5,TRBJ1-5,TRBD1,TGTGCCAGCAGTAGAGGACAGGGCGATCAGCCCCAGCATTTT,CASSRGQGDQPQHF
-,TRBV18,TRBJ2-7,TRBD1,TGTGCCAGCTCGGGACAGGGAGCCTACGAGCAGTACTTC,CASSGQGAYEQYF
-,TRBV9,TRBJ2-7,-,TGTGCCAGCAGCGGGAGCTCCTACGAGCAGTACTTC,CASSGSSYEQYF
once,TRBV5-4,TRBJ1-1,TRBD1,TGTGCCAGCAGCCTGACAGGGGGCTCGAACACTGAAGCTTTCTTT,CASSLTGGSNTEAFF
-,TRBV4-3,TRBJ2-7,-,TGCGCCAGCAGCCAAGGCGTCACAACCTACGAGCAGTACTTC,CASSQGVTTYEQYF
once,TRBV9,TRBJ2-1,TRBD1,TGTGCCAGCAGCCCAGGGGGTAGGGACCTCAATGAGCAGTTCTTC,CASSPGGRDLNEQFF
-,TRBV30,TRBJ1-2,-,TGTGCCTGGAGTGCCCCGACAGGAGGCTACACCTTC,CAWSAPTGGYTF
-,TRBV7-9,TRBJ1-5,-,TGTGCCAGCAGCTTAGGCGGAATTAGCAATCAGCCCCAGCATTTT,CASSLGGISNQPQHF
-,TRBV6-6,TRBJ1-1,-,TGTGCCAGCAGGTATCTTAACACTGAAGCTTTCTTT,CASRYLNTEAFF
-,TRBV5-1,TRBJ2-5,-,TGCGCCAGCAGCTCGACAGGTGGTGGCCAAGAGACCCAGTACTTC,CASSSTGGGQETQYF
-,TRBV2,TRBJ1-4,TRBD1,TGTGCCAGCAGTTCCGGACAGGGGGGAACTAATGAAAAACTGTTTTTT,CASSSGQGGTNEKLFF
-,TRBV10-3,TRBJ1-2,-,TGTGCCATTCGAGGTCCCGCGAACTATGGCTACACCTTC,CAIRGPANYGYTF
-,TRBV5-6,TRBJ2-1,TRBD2,TGTGCCAGCAGCCTCCTAAGCGGGAAACCCTCCTACAATGAGCAGTTCTTC,CASSLLSGKPSYNEQFF
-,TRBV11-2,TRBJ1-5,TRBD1,TGTGCCAGCAGCATAGAGGGGGCCCACAATCAGCCCCAGCATTTT,CASSIEGAHNQPQHF
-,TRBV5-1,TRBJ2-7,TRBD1,TGCGCCAGCAGCTTGGCCCGGCAGGGGGTATCGTCCTACGAGCAGTACTTC,CASSLARQGVSSYEQYF
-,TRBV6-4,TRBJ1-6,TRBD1,TGTGCCAGCAGCACCGGGACAGGGGTATCACCCCTCCACTTT,CASSTGTGVSPLHF
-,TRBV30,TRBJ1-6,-,TGTGCCTGGAGTGCGACACCACCTAGGGGCGCGGGATCACCCCTCCACTTT,CAWSATPPRGAGSPLHF
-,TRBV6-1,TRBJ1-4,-,TGTGCCAGCAGAAGAGCGCTTAATGAAAAACTGTTTTTT,CASRRALNEKLFF
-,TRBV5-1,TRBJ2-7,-,TGCGCCAGCAGCAATGAGGGGTTCCGGCAGTACTTC,CASSNEGFRQYF
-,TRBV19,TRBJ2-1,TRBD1,TGTGCCAGTAGCCGAACAGGGGACGAGCAGTTCTTC,CASSRTGDEQFF
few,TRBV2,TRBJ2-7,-,TGTGCCAGCGCGAACAGGGATTCCTACGAGCAGTACTTC,CASANRDSYEQYF
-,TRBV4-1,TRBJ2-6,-,TGCGCCAGCTCACGAACAATAGCAGGGAACTCTGGGGCCAACGTCCTGACTTTC,CASSRTIAGNSGANVLTF
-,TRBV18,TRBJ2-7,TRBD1,TGTGCCAGCTCGCCAGGGGGTCCCTACGAGCAGTACTTC,CASSPGGPYEQYF
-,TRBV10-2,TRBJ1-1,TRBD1,TGCGCCAGCAGGGGGACAGGTTCGAACACTGAAGCTTTCTTT,CASRGTGSNTEAFF
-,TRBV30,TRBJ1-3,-,TGTGCCTGGAGTAACCGGGCATCTGGAAACACCATATATTTT,CAWSNRASGNTIYF
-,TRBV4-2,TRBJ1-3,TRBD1,TGTGCCAGCAGCCAAGAAGGACAGGGCGATTCTGGAAACACCATATATTTT,CASSQEGQGDSGNTIYF
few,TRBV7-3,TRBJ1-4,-,TGTGCCAGCAGCTTATATGGGGGGACTAATGAAAAACTGTTTTTT,CASSLYGGTNEKLFF
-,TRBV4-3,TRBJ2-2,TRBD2,TGCGCCAGCAGCCAAGAAGCGGGAGTTGGCGCCGGGGAGCTGTTTTTT,CASSQEAGVGAGELFF
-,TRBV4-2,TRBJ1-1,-,TGTGCCAGCAGCCAAGTACAGACTGAAGCTTTCTTT,CASSQVQTEAFF
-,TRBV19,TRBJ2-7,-,TGTGCCAGTAGGGATCTCGGGACCCCGGCCTACGAGCAGTACTTC,CASRDLGTPAYEQYF
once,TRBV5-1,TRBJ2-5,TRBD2,TGCGCCAGCAGCAGGGGTTCTAGCGGGAGGGAAGAGACCCAGTACTTC,CASSRGSSGREETQYF